One and the same sample provided the 30 T cell receptor beta chains below, sequenced in a study of cytomegalovirus exposure and HLA in healthy donors. 13 Jbeta primers and 60 Vbeta primers were used for the PCR. The data were produced by immunoSEQ multiplex PCR, yet TCRdb's version contains in-frame clones alone and is incomplete. The data contain 150,000 to 200,000 clones, around 77% of them seen just once; the ten biggest clones take up 2% to 2.5%. Sequenced input: PBMCs. Source of these receptors: a man aged 55 to 69 in good health and CMV-seronegative.

The chain uses TRBV5-6 and TRBJ1-1; 7 nucleotides match TRBD1. From germline, CDR1 is SGHDT and CDR2 YYEEEE. This CDR3 region has 16 residues. V shed 0 bases and J 1 base; nucleotides not matched to a gene: 6. CDR3 DNA sequence: TGTGCCAGCAGCTTGGGCCCGGACAGGAAGAACACTGAAGCTTTCTTT. Encoded protein: CASSLGPDRKNTEAFF. The variable domain in full, completed from reference TRBV5-6 and TRBJ1-1, reads DAGVTQSPTHLIKTRGQQVTLRCSPKSGHDTVSWYQQALGQGPQFIFQYYEEEERQRGNFPDRFSGHQFPNYSSELNVNALLLGDSALYLCASSLGPDRKNTEAFFGQGTRLTVV.

The chain joins TRBV18 to TRBJ1-2; unclear D gene. Germline CDR1 reads KGHSH; CDR2 reads LQKENI. The CDR3 consists of 17 residues. Trimming cost V 1 base and J 2 bases, with 17 bases left between them. The CDR3 region has the DNA TGTGCCAGCTCACCACGTTTATCGGAGGGCCGCAACTATGGCTACACCTTC. It yields the protein CASSPRLSEGRNYGYTF.

The chain is built from TRBV12-5 and TRBJ2-1; possible D gene TRBD2, 5 bases. The CDR3 length is 9 residues. Germline V CDR1 and CDR2: LGHNT, FRNRAP. V lost 7 bases and J 14 bases, leaving 9 bases between the germline ends. The CDR3 here is CASAAGEFF. The CDR3 DNA is TGTGCTAGTGCAGCCGGGGAGTTCTTC.

In this sample, this clone turned up a few times. This sequence joins TRBV4-3 and TRBJ2-1; TRBD2 matches 14 bases. Trimming removed 4 bases from V and 6 bases from J; junction bases left unmatched: 5. Germline CDR1 is LGHNA and CDR2 is YSLEER. The CDR3 contains 16 residues. The CDR3 spells CASSPGLAGGLNEQFF. The CDR3, as DNA: TGCGCCAGCAGCCCCGGACTAGCGGGAGGTCTCAATGAGCAGTTCTTC.

The rearrangement uses TRBV5-4 and TRBJ2-3; weak D call: TRBD2 (5 bases). From germline, CDR1 is SGHNT and CDR2 YYREEE (reference sequence). The V and J ends lost 4 bases and 2 bases respectively, with 11 bases between them. The CDR3 is 14 residues long. The CDR3 region is CASSRAEFTDTQYF. The CDR3 DNA reads TGTGCCAGCAGCCGAGCGGAATTCACAGATACGCAGTATTTT.

V and J are TRBV7-2 and TRBJ1-1; D is uncertain. Germline CDR1 is SGHTA and CDR2 is FQGNSA. V was trimmed by 3 bases and J by 5 bases, leaving 10 bases between them. The CDR3 has 13 amino acids. This chain's CDR3 is CASSFTAVTEAFF. Written as DNA, the CDR3 is TGTGCCAGCAGCTTCACAGCGGTAACTGAAGCTTTCTTT.

This chain joins TRBV9 and TRBJ1-3; D is possibly TRBD1 (5 bases). The CDR3 has 14 amino acids. Deletions cut 2 bases from V and 2 bases from J, with 8 bases between. Germline V gene data show CDR1 as SGDLS and CDR2 as YYNGEE. In nucleotides, the CDR3 is TGTGCCAGCAGCGTTCAGGGCGCTGGAAACACCATATATTTT. Translating gives CASSVQGAGNTIYF.

J is TRBJ2-2 and V is TRBV19; TRBD1 matches 9 bases. The CDR3 runs 14 residues. V was pared by 8 bases and J by 5 bases, with 6 bases of the junction left unmatched. Germline V lookup: CDR1 LNHDA, CDR2 SQIVND (reference sequence). CDR3 nucleotides: TGTGCCAGTCGAGACAGGGGGAGTACCGGGGAGCTGTTTTTT. Translation gives CASRDRGSTGELFF.

The rearrangement uses TRBV29-1 and TRBJ1-2; no definite D call. V shed 0 bases and J shed 4 bases, with 6 bases lying between them. This CDR3 has 12 amino acids. Germline CDR1 is SQVTM and CDR2 is ANQGSEA. CDR3 bases: TGCAGCGTTGAAGATCACAGCTATGGCTACACCTTC. It codes for CSVEDHSYGYTF.

This chain uses TRBV29-1 with TRBJ1-1; a possible D gene is TRBD1 (6 bases). Germline values: CDR1 SQVTM, CDR2 ANQGSEA. CDR3 length: 16 residues. Deletions cut 6 bases from V and 2 bases from J, with 22 bases between. The CDR3 spells CSVDQGWDRGNTEAFF. CDR3 in DNA: TGCAGCGTAGACCAGGGGTGGGATAGGGGAAACACTGAAGCTTTCTTT.

V usage is TRBV4-2 and J usage is TRBJ2-2, with 13 bases aligning to TRBD2. Germline CDR1 is LGHNA and CDR2 is YNFKEQ. The CDR3 runs 16 residues. V trimming: 8 bases; J trimming: 2 bases; junction bases outside the gene matches: 5. CDR3 in amino acids: CASGTSGGANTGELFF. In nucleotides, the CDR3 is TGTGCCAGCGGTACTAGCGGGGGGGCTAACACCGGGGAGCTGTTTTTT.

The rearrangement links TRBV29-1 to TRBJ2-5; D perhaps matches TRBD1 (5 bases). The J call may be in error: the DNA end matches TRBJ2-7 better. The CDR3 sequence is 11 residues long. CDR1 SQVTM and CDR2 ANQGSEA come from the germline V gene. The CDR3 DNA reads TGCAGCGTTGACCAGGGCCACGAGCAGTACTTC. This codes for CSVDQGHEQYF.

V usage is TRBV13 and J usage is TRBJ1-2, with a weak D call TRBD1 (5 bases). The germline V and J ends were trimmed by 5 bases and 2 bases, with 15 bases remaining between them. The CDR3 has 15 residues. Germline CDR1 reads PRHDT; CDR2 reads FYEKMQ (reference sequence). CDR3 amino acids: CASSQGIQVNYGYTF. The CDR3 DNA is TGTGCCAGCAGCCAAGGTATACAGGTGAACTATGGCTACACCTTC.

The chain is built from TRBV19 and TRBJ2-3; 9 nucleotides align to TRBD2. The length of the CDR3 is 16 residues. Germline V gives CDR1 LNHDA, CDR2 SQIVND (reference sequence). V was clipped by 3 bases and J by 3 bases; unmatched bases: 7. CDR3 loop: CASSMGVLAGTDTQYF. CDR3 coding DNA: TGTGCCAGTAGTATGGGGGTACTAGCGGGTACAGATACGCAGTATTTT.

The chain recombines TRBV7-6 with TRBJ1-4; 7 bases are a match to TRBD1. Germline CDR1 SGHVS, CDR2 FNYEAQ. V shed 7 bases, J shed 5 bases, and the junction held 13 bases outside the gene matches. The CDR3 is made up of 16 amino acids. The CDR3 DNA sequence: TGTGCCAGCACAGCTGTACAGACAGGGAAAAATGAAAAACTGTTTTTT. Its protein product is CASTAVQTGKNEKLFF. The whole variable domain, filled in from reference TRBV7-6 and TRBJ1-4, reads GAGVSQSPRYKVTKRGQDVALRCDPISGHVSLYWYRQALGQGPEFLTYFNYEAQQDKSGLPNDRFSAERPEGSISTLTIQRTEQRDSAMYRCASTAVQTGKNEKLFFGSGTQLSVL.

This chain joins TRBV30 and TRBJ1-5, with no clear D. The CDR3 spans 14 residues. The germline gives CDR1 GTSNPN, CDR2 SVGIG (reference sequence). Between the trimmed V and J ends, which lost 2 bases and 3 bases, there was a span of 11 bases. The CDR3 nucleotides read TGTGCCTGGAGTAGAGACACCAACAATCAGCCCCAGCATTTT. Translating gives CAWSRDTNNQPQHF.

This clone was observed a handful of times. V is TRBV6-1 and J is TRBJ1-4; no clear D. The CDR3 totals 14 residues. In germline, CDR1 is MNHNS, CDR2 SASEGT. V lost 3 bases and J 3 bases, leaving 8 bases between the germline ends. The CDR3 sequence is CASSDRSANEKLFF. The CDR3 DNA reads as TGTGCCAGCAGTGACAGGTCCGCTAATGAAAAACTGTTTTTT.

V is TRBV5-4 and J is TRBJ2-1; 9 bases are a match to TRBD1. V trimming: 4 bases; J trimming: 9 bases; junction bases outside the gene matches: 11. This CDR3 is 15 amino acids long. Germline V CDR1 and CDR2: SGHNT, YYREEE (reference sequence). CDR3 amino acids: CASSGTGRLSIEQFF. CDR3 in DNA: TGTGCCAGCAGCGGGACAGGGCGGCTGTCGATTGAGCAGTTCTTC.

The V call is TRBV19, the J call TRBJ2-1; 7 bases fit TRBD2. There are 15 residues in the CDR3. The trim removed 3 bases at V and 7 bases at J, leaving 9 bases unmatched. Germline assignment: CDR1 LNHDA and CDR2 SQIVND (reference sequence). The CDR3 is CASSIPGGRGNEQFF. Written as DNA, the CDR3 is TGTGCCAGTAGTATTCCGGGGGGACGAGGGAATGAGCAGTTCTTC. The full variable domain, with the rest looked up from reference TRBV19 and TRBJ2-1, is DGGITQSPKYLFRKEGQNVTLSCEQNLNHDAMYWYRQDPGQGLRLIYYSQIVNDFQKGDIAEGYSVSREKKESFPLTVTSAQKNPTAFYLCASSIPGGRGNEQFFGPGTRLTVL.

The chain joins TRBV6-5 to TRBJ1-2, with D possibly TRBD1 on 5 matching bases. This CDR3 is built from 13 residues. Trimming shortened V by 7 bases and J by 7 bases, and 16 bases separated the two germline ends. The germline gives CDR1 MNHEY, CDR2 SVGAGI. Here the CDR3 DNA reads TGTGCCAGCACCCCCCGGGGGGGTCGTGGCTACACCTTC. Amino acid sequence: CASTPRGGRGYTF.

On this clone itself: The DNA is omitted, as the CDR3 cannot be located on it reliably, and the CDR3 follows TCRdb's listing. The chain combines TRBV2 with TRBJ1-2; the D segment call TRBD1 is taken from the table without a DNA check. CDR1 is SNHLY, CDR2 FYNNEI, per germline. From its first to its last residue, the CDR3 has 14 amino acids. The CDR3 here is CASILDITYGSYTF.

This clone was picked up a small number of times. V usage is TRBV18 and J usage is TRBJ1-5; TRBD1 aligns across 8 bases. Losses at the gene ends were 2 bases for V and 5 bases for J; bases not matched to a gene: 8. This CDR3 has 16 residues. Germline loops: CDR1 KGHSH, CDR2 LQKENI. In nucleotides, the CDR3 is TGTGCCAGCTCACCAAGTCGGCAGGGGGCTTATCAGCCCCAGCATTTT. It is translated as CASSPSRQGAYQPQHF.

V and J are TRBV5-1 and TRBJ2-1, with 8 bases lining up with TRBD2. V trimming: 0 bases; J trimming: 7 bases; junction bases outside the gene matches: 3. CDR1 and CDR2 from the germline V gene are SGHRS and YFSETQ. The CDR3 runs to 14 residues. As DNA, the CDR3 is TGCGCCAGCAGCTTGGCTCTAGCGGGTAATGAGCAGTTCTTC. Translating gives CASSLALAGNEQFF.

CDR3 sequence reads: CASSLWAGGDKNIQYF. CDR3 DNA: TGTGCCAGTAGTCTCTGGGCAGGGGGTGACAAAAACATTCAGTACTTC. V gene TRBV19 combines with J gene TRBJ2-4, with TRBD1 identical over 7 bases. Looked up from germline, CDR1 is LNHDA and CDR2 is SQIVND (reference sequence). V dropped 5 bases and J dropped 3; count of bases not matched to a gene: 10. The CDR3 runs to 16 residues. The whole variable domain, remainder taken from reference TRBV19 and TRBJ2-4, is DGGITQSPKYLFRKEGQNVTLSCEQNLNHDAMYWYRQDPGQGLRLIYYSQIVNDFQKGDIAEGYSVSREKKESFPLTVTSAQKNPTAFYLCASSLWAGGDKNIQYFGAGTRLSVL.

The genes are TRBV2 and TRBJ2-2; D is perhaps TRBD1 (6 bases). Germline V gene lookup returns CDR1 SNHLY and CDR2 FYNNEI. The CDR3 is made up of 15 amino acids. Trimming took off 7 bases at V and 0 bases at J, with 12 bases between the two ends. CDR3 nucleotides: TGTGCCAGCACGAAGTGGGGGCCGAACACCGGGGAGCTGTTTTTT. Protein: CASTKWGPNTGELFF.

V is TRBV6-1 and J is TRBJ1-5, with a weak D call TRBD1 (6 bases). The CDR3 totals 12 residues. Per the germline V gene, CDR1 is MNHNS and CDR2 is SASEGT. V lost 6 bases, J lost 13 bases, and 16 bases lay in between. This CDR3 reads CASRISGGLQHF. The DNA of the CDR3 is TGTGCCAGCAGGATCTCGGGGGGCCTACAGCATTTT.

This clone occurred once. The rearrangement uses TRBV6-5 and TRBJ2-5; TRBD2 matches 7 bases. The length of the CDR3 is 12 residues. V dropped 4 bases and J dropped 5; count of bases not matched to a gene: 1. Germline CDR1 MNHEY, CDR2 SVGAGI. Written as DNA, the CDR3 is TGTGCCAGCAGTTCGCGGGGGGAGACCCAGTACTTC. It specifies CASSSRGETQYF.

This clone was counted only a few times. The chain is built from TRBV6-5 and TRBJ2-7; 9 bases are a match to TRBD1. Germline V lookup: CDR1 MNHEY, CDR2 SVGAGI. V lost 6 bases and J lost 3; bases outside the gene matches: 3. CDR3 length: 13 amino acids. The CDR3 spells CASRRQGGYEQYF. For the CDR3, the DNA is TGTGCCAGCAGAAGACAGGGGGGCTACGAGCAGTACTTC.

The chain has TRBV10-1 and TRBJ2-1, with D tentatively TRBD2 (6 bases). The length of the CDR3 is 13 residues. Per the germline V gene, CDR1 is WNHNN and CDR2 is SYGVQD (reference sequence). Trimming removed 3 bases from V and 10 bases from J, with 13 bases in between. CDR3 in DNA: TGCGCCAGCAGTGACCCTGGAGGGAGGGAGCAGTTCTTC. Its protein product is CASSDPGGREQFF.

The rearrangement links TRBV6-5 to TRBJ1-1; 11 positions agree with TRBD1. Per germline, CDR1 MNHEY and CDR2 SVGAGI. The CDR3 contains 15 residues. V was clipped by 2 bases and J by 5 bases; unmatched bases: 4. The CDR3 DNA follows: TGTGCCAGCAGTTACGGGGACAGGGGGATGACTGAAGCTTTCTTT. Protein sequence: CASSYGDRGMTEAFF.